These T cell receptor beta chains were read from a single sample in a study of T-cell reconstitution after alpha-beta-depleted transplantation in children. In TCRdb, the PCR reads were re-called with MiXCR into one record per CDR3 protein. The sample has some 200,000 distinct CDR3 sequences; about 6% are singletons. Sequences were derived from PBMCs, sampled before TCRalphabeta/CD19-depleted stem cell transplant. The receptors were gathered from a girl less than two years old with combined immunodeficiency, due to receive a stem cell transplant. Each CDR3 is given with its conserved first and last residue.

J: TRBJ1-6; V: TRBV12-3/TRBV12-4; CDR3: CASSPLSTYRDALYSPLHF
J: TRBJ2-1; V: TRBV9; CDR3: CASSTTLAGGNNEQFF
J: TRBJ1-1; V: TRBV20-1; CDR3: CSAREGRVSEAFF
J: TRBJ2-1; V: TRBV7-8; CDR3: CASSLESRDLGGDNEQFF
J: TRBJ1-3; V: TRBV29-1; CDR3: CSALPSDSLSGNTIYF
J: TRBJ2-4; V: TRBV12-3/TRBV12-4; CDR3: CASSLGGAPKNIQYF
J: TRBJ2-1; V: TRBV11-1; CDR3: CASRGLGQGDNNEQFF
J: TRBJ1-2; V: TRBV29-1; CDR3: CSVEENFQLGGYTF
J: TRBJ1-2; V: TRBV7-2; CDR3: CASSSGGEIYGYTF
J: TRBJ2-1; V: TRBV4-1; CDR3: CASSQGPRGRRPYNEQFF
J: TRBJ2-7; V: TRBV20-1; CDR3: CSASALGGSPYEQYF
J: TRBJ2-1; V: TRBV7-2; CDR3: CASRIPGGWQFF
J: TRBJ1-1; V: TRBV9; CDR3: CASTPYGGGLNTEAFF
J: TRBJ1-5; V: TRBV30; CDR3: CACDSGGQPQHF
J: TRBJ2-2; V: TRBV9; CDR3: CASSPQGGSGELFF
J: TRBJ2-5; V: TRBV24-1; CDR3: CATSDTTLDREETQYF
J: TRBJ2-5; V: TRBV24-1; CDR3: CATSDENSGAQETQYF
J: TRBJ1-1; V: TRBV15; CDR3: CATSRDLTVSEAFF
J: TRBJ2-1; V: TRBV20-1; CDR3: CSANLAGGPGEQFF
J: TRBJ2-2; V: TRBV12-3/TRBV12-4; CDR3: CASSTPGTIFGELFF
J: TRBJ2-7; V: TRBV6-6; CDR3: CASSPVVPYEQYF
J: TRBJ2-4; V: TRBV28; CDR3: CASSLNIQYF
J: TRBJ2-7; V: TRBV20-1; CDR3: CSANPPGTVTYEQYF
J: TRBJ1-1; V: TRBV7-8; CDR3: CASRTANTEAFF
J: TRBJ2-3; V: TRBV29-1; CDR3: CSVAGGVEHTDTQYF
J: TRBJ2-7; V: TRBV4-2; CDR3: CASSQERGDTVYEQYF
J: TRBJ2-3; V: TRBV7-6; CDR3: CASSLTSTQDTQYF
J: TRBJ2-3; V: TRBV14; CDR3: CASSPIRGSSTDTQYF
J: TRBJ2-1; V: TRBV3-1; CDR3: CASSQDGLAGVYNEQFF
J: TRBJ1-1; V: TRBV12-3/TRBV12-4; CDR3: CASWKGGLPNTEAFF
J: TRBJ2-1; V: TRBV20-1; CDR3: CSAFPTAPSYNEQFF
J: TRBJ1-5; V: TRBV24-1; CDR3: CATSGGDLNQPQHF
J: TRBJ2-4; V: TRBV27; CDR3: CASSLDGTKNIQYF
J: TRBJ2-1; V: TRBV6-2/TRBV6-3; CDR3: CASTKQLAGVNEQFF
J: TRBJ2-1; V: TRBV18; CDR3: CASSPIHGEQFF
J: TRBJ1-1; V: TRBV25-1; CDR3: CASRVRGSEAFF
J: TRBJ2-3; V: TRBV7-7; CDR3: CASSLLERTSGDTDTQYF
J: TRBJ2-3; V: TRBV29-1; CDR3: CSVRLTGGFTDTQYF
J: TRBJ1-5; V: TRBV4-1; CDR3: CASGQEGFFNQPQHF
J: TRBJ2-7; V: TRBV7-8; CDR3: CASSLSSGGISYEQYF
J: TRBJ2-2; V: TRBV3-1; CDR3: CASSQGGGVAGELFF
J: TRBJ2-5; V: TRBV28; CDR3: CASSLQAGETQYF
J: TRBJ2-7; V: TRBV12-3/TRBV12-4; CDR3: CASTIRSIYEQYF
J: TRBJ1-5; V: TRBV27; CDR3: CATNAGTGGNQPQHF
J: TRBJ2-1; V: TRBV2; CDR3: CASSERGGYYNEQFF
J: TRBJ2-3; V: TRBV27; CDR3: CASSSIGAHYTQYF
J: TRBJ2-5; V: TRBV28; CDR3: CASRYRGSQETQYF
J: TRBJ2-5; V: TRBV2; CDR3: CASSSRREETQYF
J: TRBJ1-1; V: TRBV5-1; CDR3: CASSPAEGGSSTEAFF
J: TRBJ2-4; V: TRBV7-9; CDR3: CASSFEAGGNIQYF
J: TRBJ2-1; V: TRBV29-1; CDR3: CSFSGLAGGFLSYNEQFF